This TCR beta chain was recovered during a study of OX40 agonist ivuxolimab in advanced cancers. Regarding the study as a whole: Blood T cells, both CD4+ and CD8+, expanded clonally by week 6 at 0.1 to 3.0 mg/kg.

Note on this clone: Its antigen remains unknown.

The V end lost 4 bases, the J end lost 1 base, and 14 bases lay between the germline ends. Germline loops: CDR1 SGHRS, CDR2 YFSETQ. The CDR3 has 15 residues. Using immunoSEQ multiplex PCR, the repertoire was profiled, and TCRdb retains in-frame clones only, with some absent. The sample has about 77,000 clones; 83% are singletons. Patients with a history of autoimmune disease or on systemic immunosuppression were excluded. This material consisted of CD4+ or CD8+ T cells sorted from blood, taken in a trial of the OX40 agonist ivuxolimab. V is TRBV5-1 and J is TRBJ1-1; TRBD1 might be the D (6 bases). The receptor was isolated from an adult with an advanced solid tumor such as melanoma, head and neck, liver or kidney cancer. The CDR3 nucleotides read TGCGCCAGCAGCGCGGAGAGGGGGTCGAACACTGAAGCTTTCTTT. Translated: CASSAERGSNTEAFF.